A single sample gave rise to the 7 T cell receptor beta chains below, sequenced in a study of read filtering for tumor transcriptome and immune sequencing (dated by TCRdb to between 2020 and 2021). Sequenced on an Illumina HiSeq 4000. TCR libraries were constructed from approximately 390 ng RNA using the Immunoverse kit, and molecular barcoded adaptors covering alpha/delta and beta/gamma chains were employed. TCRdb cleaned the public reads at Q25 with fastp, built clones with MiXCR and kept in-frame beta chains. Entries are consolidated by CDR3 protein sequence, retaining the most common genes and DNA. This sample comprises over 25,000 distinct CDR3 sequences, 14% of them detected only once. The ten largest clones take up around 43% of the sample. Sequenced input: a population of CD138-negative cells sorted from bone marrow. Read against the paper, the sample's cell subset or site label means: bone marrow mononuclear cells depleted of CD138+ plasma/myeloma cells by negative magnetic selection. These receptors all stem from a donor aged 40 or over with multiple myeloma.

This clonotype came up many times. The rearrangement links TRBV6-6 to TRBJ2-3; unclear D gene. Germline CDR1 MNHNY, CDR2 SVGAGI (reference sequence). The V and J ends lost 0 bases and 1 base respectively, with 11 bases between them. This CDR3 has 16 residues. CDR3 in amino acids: CASSYSPVPGTDTQYF. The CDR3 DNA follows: TGTGCCAGCAGTTACTCCCCCGTACCGGGCACAGATACGCAGTATTTT.

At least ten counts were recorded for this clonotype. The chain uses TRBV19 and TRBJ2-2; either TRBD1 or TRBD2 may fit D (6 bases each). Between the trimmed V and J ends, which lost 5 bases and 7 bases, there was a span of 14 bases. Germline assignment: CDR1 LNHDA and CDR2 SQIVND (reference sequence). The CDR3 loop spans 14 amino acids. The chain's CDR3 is CASSGLQGGGELFF. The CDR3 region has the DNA TGTGCCAGTAGTGGACTACAGGGAGGCGGGGAGCTGTTTTTT.

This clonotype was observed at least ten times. Here the CDR3 reads CASSLGIFGSSFEAFF. CDR3 DNA sequence: TGCGCCAGCAGCTTGGGAATTTTTGGGTCGTCCTTCGAAGCTTTCTTT. The rearrangement joins TRBV5-1 to TRBJ1-1; D remains unclear. Trimming stripped 0 bases from V and 8 bases from J, with 20 bases between. Germline V CDR1 and CDR2: SGHRS, YFSETQ. The CDR3 loop spans 16 amino acids.

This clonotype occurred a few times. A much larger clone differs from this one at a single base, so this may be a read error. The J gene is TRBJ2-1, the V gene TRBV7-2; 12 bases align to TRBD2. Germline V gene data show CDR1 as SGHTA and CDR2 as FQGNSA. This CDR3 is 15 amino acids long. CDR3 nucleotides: TGTGCCAGCAGCCTAGCGGGAGGGACCTACAATGGGCAGTTCTTC. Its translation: CASSLAGGTYNGQFF.

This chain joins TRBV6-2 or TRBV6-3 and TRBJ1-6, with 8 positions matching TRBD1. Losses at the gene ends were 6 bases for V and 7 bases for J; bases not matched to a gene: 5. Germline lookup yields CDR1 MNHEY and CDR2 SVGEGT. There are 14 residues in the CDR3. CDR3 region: CASSPDRGNSPLHF. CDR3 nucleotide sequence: TGTGCCAGCAGCCCCGACAGGGGAAATTCACCCCTCCACTTT.

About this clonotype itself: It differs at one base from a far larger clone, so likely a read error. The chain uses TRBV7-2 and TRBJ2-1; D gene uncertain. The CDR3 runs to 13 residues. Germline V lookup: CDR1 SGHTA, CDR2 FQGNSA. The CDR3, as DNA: TGTGTCAGCAGCTTCATTACGGACAATGAGCAGTTCTTC. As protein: CVSSFITDNEQFF.

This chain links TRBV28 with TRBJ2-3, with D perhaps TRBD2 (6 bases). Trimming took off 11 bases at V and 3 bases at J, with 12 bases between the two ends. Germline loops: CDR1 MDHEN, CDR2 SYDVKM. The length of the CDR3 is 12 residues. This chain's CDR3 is CAAGSWTDTQYF. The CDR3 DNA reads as TGTGCCGCGGGAAGTTGGACAGATACGCAGTATTTT.